These 8 T cell receptor beta chains came from one sample sequenced in a study of shared clonotypes between healthy human individuals. Repertoires were generated with immunoSEQ multiplex PCR, while TCRdb's copy carries only in-frame clones and drops some. The sample includes 110,000 or so clones, about 67% of them seen just once. Sequenced: memory CD8+ T cells sorted from blood. As to subset: CD45RO+ cells pooled with CCR7-negative TemRA cells. All receptors derive from a woman between 25 and 40 years old in good health.

V is TRBV4-1 and J is TRBJ2-1, with a possible D match to TRBD1 (5 bases). Germline values: CDR1 MGHRA, CDR2 YSYEKL. V dropped 0 bases and J dropped 2 bases, with 11 bases sitting between them. The CDR3 covers 16 residues. The DNA for the CDR3 is TGCGCCAGCAGCCAAGATGGAAAGGGGCCCTACAATGAGCAGTTCTTC. It encodes CASSQDGKGPYNEQFF.

This sequence joins TRBV7-8 and TRBJ2-1, with a weak D call TRBD1 (6 bases). V shed 1 base and J shed 4 bases, with 11 bases lying between them. In germline, CDR1 is SGHVS, CDR2 FQNEAQ. This CDR3 region has 15 residues. This CDR3 is CASSLGGTPYNEQFF. CDR3 DNA: TGTGCCAGCAGCTTAGGAGGGACACCATACAATGAGCAGTTCTTC.

The chain is built from TRBV28 and TRBJ2-1; unclear D gene. Germline assignment: CDR1 MDHEN and CDR2 SYDVKM. V lost 5 bases and J lost 0, with 11 bases in between. This CDR3 comprises 15 residues. The DNA of the CDR3 is TGTGCCAGCAGTCCATTGGGCAACTCCTACAATGAGCAGTTCTTC. Its translation is CASSPLGNSYNEQFF.

The J gene is TRBJ2-1, the V gene TRBV28; no reliable D call. From germline, CDR1 is MDHEN and CDR2 SYDVKM. The CDR3 sequence is 15 residues long. Trimming pared 4 bases from V and 4 bases from J, leaving 14 bases between. As DNA, the CDR3 is TGTGCCAGCAGTTCCCACAGATCACCTTACAATGAGCAGTTCTTC. Its translation is CASSSHRSPYNEQFF.

The gene calls are TRBV5-6 and TRBJ2-5; D possibly matches TRBD1 or TRBD2 (5 bases each). The DNA end lines up better with TRBJ2-7; the J call may be wrong. The CDR3 totals 14 residues. Germline V lookup: CDR1 SGHDT, CDR2 YYEEEE. CDR3 sequence reads: CASSPGQGGYEQYF. The CDR3 bases are TGTGCCAGCAGCCCGGGGCAGGGTGGCTACGAGCAGTACTTC.

The rearrangement joins TRBV4-1 to TRBJ2-7, with a tentative D call TRBD1 (5 bases). Germline assignment: CDR1 MGHRA and CDR2 YSYEKL. The length of the CDR3 is 13 residues. Trimming pared 3 bases from V and 5 bases from J, leaving 11 bases between. The CDR3 coding sequence is TGCGCCAGCAGCCACCCGTGGGGCGACGAGCAGTACTTC. Amino acid sequence: CASSHPWGDEQYF.

About this clone: Additional DNA sequences in this sample encode the identical CDR3. The gene calls are TRBV10-2 and TRBJ2-1; the match to TRBD2 covers 10 bases. Trimming cost V 3 bases and J 9 bases; bases outside gene matches: 5. The CDR3 contains 14 residues. In germline, CDR1 is WSHSY, CDR2 SAAADI. CDR3 region: CASSESGRASEQFF. The CDR3 DNA follows: TGCGCCAGCAGTGAAAGCGGGAGGGCCAGTGAGCAGTTCTTC.

This clone was seen repeatedly, ten times or more. The chain has TRBV11-2 and TRBJ1-2, with 7 bases that match TRBD1. The CDR3 has 13 amino acids. Germline V CDR1 and CDR2: SGHAT, FQNNGV. With V trimmed by 4 bases and J by 3 bases, 2 bases remained unmatched. CDR3 region: CASSSGQDYGYTF. DNA of the CDR3: TGTGCCAGCAGCTCCGGACAGGACTATGGCTACACCTTC.